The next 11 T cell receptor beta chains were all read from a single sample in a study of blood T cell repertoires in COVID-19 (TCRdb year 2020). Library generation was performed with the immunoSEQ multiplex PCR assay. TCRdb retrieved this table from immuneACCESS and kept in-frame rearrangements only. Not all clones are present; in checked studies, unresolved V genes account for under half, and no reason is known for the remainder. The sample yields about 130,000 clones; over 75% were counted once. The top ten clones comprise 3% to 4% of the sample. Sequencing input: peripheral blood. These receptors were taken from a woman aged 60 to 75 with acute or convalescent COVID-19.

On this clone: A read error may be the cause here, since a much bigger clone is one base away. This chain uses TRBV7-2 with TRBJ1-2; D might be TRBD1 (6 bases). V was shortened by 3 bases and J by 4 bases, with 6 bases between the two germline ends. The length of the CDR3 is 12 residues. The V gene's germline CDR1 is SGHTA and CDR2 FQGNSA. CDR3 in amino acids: CASSLDSYGYTF. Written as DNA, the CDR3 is TGTGCCAGCAGCTTGGACAGCTATGGCTACACCTTC.

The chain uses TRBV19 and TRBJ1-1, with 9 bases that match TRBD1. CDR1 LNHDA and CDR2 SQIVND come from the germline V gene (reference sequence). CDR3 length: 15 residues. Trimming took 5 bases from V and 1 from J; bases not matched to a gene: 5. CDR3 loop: CASSARQGGNTEAFF. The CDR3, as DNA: TGTGCCAGTAGTGCCCGACAGGGGGGGAACACTGAAGCTTTCTTT.

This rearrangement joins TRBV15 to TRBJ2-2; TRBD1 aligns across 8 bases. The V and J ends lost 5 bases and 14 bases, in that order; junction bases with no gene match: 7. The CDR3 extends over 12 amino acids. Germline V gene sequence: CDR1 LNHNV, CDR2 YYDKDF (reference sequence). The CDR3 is CATSLRTGRLFF. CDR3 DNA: TGTGCCACCAGCCTTCGGACAGGGCGACTGTTTTTT.

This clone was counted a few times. CDR3 DNA: TGTGCCAGCAGCCTGGACACGAGCTCTGGAAACACCATATATTTT. It translates to CASSLDTSSGNTIYF. The genes are TRBV7-8 and TRBJ1-3, with D tentatively TRBD1 (5 bases). Germline V lookup: CDR1 SGHVS, CDR2 FQNEAQ. The germline V and J ends were trimmed by 5 bases and 0 bases, with 11 bases remaining between them. The CDR3 has 15 residues.

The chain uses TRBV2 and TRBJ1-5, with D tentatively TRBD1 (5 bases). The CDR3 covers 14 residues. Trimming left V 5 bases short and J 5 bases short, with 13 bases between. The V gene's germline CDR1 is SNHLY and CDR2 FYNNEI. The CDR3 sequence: CASSKGLLYQPQHF. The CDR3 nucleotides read TGTGCCAGCAGTAAGGGACTTTTATATCAGCCCCAGCATTTT.

The CDR3 loop reads CASSLQQDVVYGYTF. CDR3 coding DNA: TGTGCCAGCAGTTTACAACAGGATGTCGTCTATGGCTACACCTTC. The J gene is TRBJ1-2, the V gene TRBV28; tentatively, D is TRBD1 (5 bases). Germline values: CDR1 MDHEN, CDR2 SYDVKM. This CDR3 has 15 residues. With 2 bases removed from V and 4 bases from J, the gap between germline ends came to 14 bases.

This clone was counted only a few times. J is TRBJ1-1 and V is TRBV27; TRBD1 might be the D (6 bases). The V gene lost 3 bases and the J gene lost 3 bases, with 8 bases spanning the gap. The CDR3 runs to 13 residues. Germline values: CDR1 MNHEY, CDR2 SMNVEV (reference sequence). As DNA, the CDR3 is TGTGCCAGCAGTTTTGCAGGGGACACTGAAGCTTTCTTT. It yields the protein CASSFAGDTEAFF.

CDR3 DNA: TGTGCCAGCAGACGTGAAAACGGGATAACGGAGACCCAGTACTTC. Its protein product is CASRRENGITETQYF. The rearrangement links TRBV28 to TRBJ2-5; TRBD2 is a possible D gene (5 bases). Trimming cost V 6 bases and J 5 bases, with 19 bases left between them. The CDR3 has 15 amino acids. The germline V gene encodes CDR1 MDHEN and CDR2 SYDVKM.

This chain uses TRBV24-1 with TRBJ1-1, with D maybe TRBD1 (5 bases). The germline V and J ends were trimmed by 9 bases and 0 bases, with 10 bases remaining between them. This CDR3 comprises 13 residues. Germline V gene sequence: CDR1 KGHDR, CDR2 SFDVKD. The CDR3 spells CATRGGMNTEAFF. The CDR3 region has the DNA TGTGCCACCCGGGGGGGAATGAACACTGAAGCTTTCTTT.

The DNA of the CDR3 is TGCGCCAGCAGTGAGGCTTGGGGGGCAGGGGGTGAAGCTTTCTTT. This gives the protein CASSEAWGAGGEAFF. This rearrangement joins TRBV10-2 to TRBJ1-1, with 7 bases matching TRBD1. CDR3 length equals 15 residues. The ends lost 2 bases at V and 7 bases at J; junction bases unmatched: 10. CDR1 and CDR2 from the germline V gene are WSHSY and SAAADI.

The CDR3 is CASSIALSMNTEAFF. Written as DNA, the CDR3 is TGTGCCAGTAGTATAGCTCTGAGCATGAACACTGAAGCTTTCTTT. J is TRBJ1-1 and V is TRBV19; D ambiguous. Germline values: CDR1 LNHDA, CDR2 SQIVND (reference sequence). The CDR3 sequence is 15 residues long. Trimming left V 1 base short and J 0 bases short, with 9 bases between.